The T cell receptor (beta chain) described here comes from a study of shared clonotypes between healthy human individuals. General study findings and limits: Sequencing depth was expected to influence donor clonotype sharing. Rarefaction exposed incomplete sorted-subset sequencing despite large depth.

V lost 4 bases and J 4 bases, leaving 8 bases between the germline ends. This CDR3 comprises 12 residues. Germline V gene lookup returns CDR1 SGHRS and CDR2 YFSETQ. TCRdb's table, derived via immunoSEQ multiplex PCR, lists solely in-frame clones and lacks some. This table has around 550,000 clones, 90% to 97% appearing once. Comments on this clone: Its specificity is unknown.

The clonotype originates from a woman aged 25 to 39 in good health. Specimen: naive CD4+ T cells sorted from blood. Subset: CD45RA+ positively selected. The gene calls are TRBV5-1 and TRBJ2-5, with D possibly TRBD1 on 6 matching bases. The CDR3 sequence: CASSVGGETQYF. The DNA of the CDR3 is TGCGCCAGCAGCGTAGGGGGAGAGACCCAGTACTTC.